This entry describes one T cell receptor (beta chain). Its antigen is unknown. The junction had 11 bases not matched to a gene; V was cut back by 9 bases and J by 6 bases. CDR3 length: 13 residues. Per the germline V gene, CDR1 is SNHLY and CDR2 is FYNNEI. These data originate in a study of T cell responses to AZD1222 COVID-19 vaccine. Findings of the study overall: Among AZD1222 vaccinees, only five to seven were seropositive at baseline. Nearly half of the spike-specific TCRs reportedly recognize variant regions that carry no mutations.

Second-dose timings of about 4 or about 12 weeks were pooled. Libraries were prepared by immunoSEQ multiplex PCR; TCRdb keeps only in-frame clonotypes and omits some of them. The profile shows 150,000 to 250,000 clones, approximately 91% of them singletons. This receptor was obtained from an adult who received the AZD1222 COVID-19 vaccine. The chain links TRBV2 to TRBJ2-7; 7 nucleotides align to TRBD1. Sequenced material: peripheral blood, taken 28 days after the second AZD1222 dose. As DNA, the CDR3 is TGTGCCAGTGGGACAGCCTTCTCTCCCGAGCAGTACTTC. This translates into CASGTAFSPEQYF. Filled out from reference TRBV2 and TRBJ2-7, the complete variable domain reads EPEVTQTPSHQVTQMGQEVILRCVPISNHLYFYWYRQILGQKVEFLVSFYNNEISEKSEIFDDQFSVERPDGSNFTLKIRSTKLEDSAMYFCASGTAFSPEQYFGPGTRLTVT.